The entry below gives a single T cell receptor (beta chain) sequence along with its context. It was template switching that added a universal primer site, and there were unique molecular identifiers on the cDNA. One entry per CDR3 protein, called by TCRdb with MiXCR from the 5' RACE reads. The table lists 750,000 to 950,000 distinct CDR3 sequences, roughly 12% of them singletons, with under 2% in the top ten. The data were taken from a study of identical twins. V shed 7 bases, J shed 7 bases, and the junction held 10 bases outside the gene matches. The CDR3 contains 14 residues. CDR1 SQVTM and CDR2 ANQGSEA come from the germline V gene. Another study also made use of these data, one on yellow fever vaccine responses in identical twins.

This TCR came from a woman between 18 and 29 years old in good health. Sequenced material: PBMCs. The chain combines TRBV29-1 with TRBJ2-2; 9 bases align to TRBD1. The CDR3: CSALTGGRGGELFF. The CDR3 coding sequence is TGCAGCGCCCTGACAGGGGGTAGGGGCGGGGAGCTGTTTTTT.